A selection of T cell receptor beta chains follows, all from one sample in a study of blood T cell repertoires in COVID-19. The repertoire was sequenced with immunoSEQ multiplex PCR; TCRdb's copy has only in-frame clones and lacks some. The sample has 69,000 or so clones, 85% to 90% seen once. The sequenced material came from peripheral blood. These receptors all come from a man in his forties or fifties with acute or convalescent COVID-19. The CDR3 runs from the conserved cysteine through the conserved F or W. D genes are given only for firm matches. Not every row has a clone size; where given, it reads once, few, many or a size class.

size,J,V,D,CDR3,DNA
NA,TRBJ2-3,TRBV4-3,TRBD2,CASSQGSSGEVDTQYF,TGCGCCAGCAGCCAAGGTTCTAGCGGAGAGGTCGATACGCAGTATTTT
NA,TRBJ2-3,TRBV28,NA,CASSRSIGGDTQYF,TGTGCCAGCAGTAGATCTATTGGTGGAGATACGCAGTATTTT
NA,TRBJ2-7,TRBV11-2,NA,CASSLGQARSYEQYF,TGTGCCAGCAGCTTAGGTCAGGCCCGCTCCTACGAGCAGTACTTC
once,TRBJ2-5,TRBV5-1,TRBD2,CASSLSGSNGETQYF,TGCGCCAGCAGCTTAAGCGGGAGCAACGGGGAGACCCAGTACTTC
NA,TRBJ1-5,TRBV19,NA,CASSIRRAGVGSNQPQHF,TGTGCCAGTAGTATCAGAAGAGCCGGGGTGGGAAGCAATCAGCCCCAGCATTTT
NA,TRBJ2-5,TRBV19,TRBD1,CASSITGVAETQYF,TGTGCCAGTAGTATCACAGGGGTGGCAGAGACCCAGTACTTC
NA,TRBJ2-5,TRBV2,TRBD2,CASSEVGLAGGLGETQYF,TGTGCCAGCAGTGAAGTGGGACTAGCGGGAGGATTAGGAGAGACCCAGTACTTC
NA,TRBJ1-1,TRBV3-1/TRBV3-2,TRBD1,CASKNRGPEAFF,TGTGCCAGCAAAAACAGGGGTCCTGAAGCTTTCTTT
NA,TRBJ2-7,TRBV7-9,NA,CASSPRQAAYEQYF,TGTGCCAGCAGCCCCCGACAGGCCGCCTACGAGCAGTACTTC
NA,TRBJ1-2,TRBV19,NA,CASSLWTDDYGYTF,TGTGCCAGTAGCCTCTGGACAGATGACTATGGCTACACCTTC
NA,TRBJ2-5,TRBV7-6,NA,CASSLSRDGTQYF,TGTGCCAGCAGCTTGAGCAGGGATGGGACCCAGTACTTC
NA,TRBJ1-6,TRBV9,NA,CASSVGYRGASDDENSPLHF,TGTGCCAGCAGCGTAGGTTATAGGGGCGCGAGCGACGACGAGAATTCACCCCTCCACTTT
few,TRBJ2-5,TRBV5-4,TRBD2,CASSLALAGAETQYF,TGTGCCAGCAGCTTGGCGCTAGCGGGAGCGGAGACCCAGTACTTC
NA,TRBJ1-4,TRBV7-9,NA,CASTPSWLNNEKLFF,TGTGCCAGCACCCCGTCGTGGCTGAATAATGAAAAACTGTTTTTT
once,TRBJ1-6,TRBV30,NA,CAWSVEGLGYSPLHF,TGTGCCTGGAGTGTGGAGGGGCTGGGATATTCACCCCTCCACTTT
NA,TRBJ1-2,TRBV24-1,NA,CATSERGSYGYTF,TGTGCCACCAGTGAACGGGGGAGCTATGGCTACACCTTC
NA,TRBJ2-2,TRBV13,TRBD2,CASRISGRKAGELFF,TGTGCCAGCAGGATTAGCGGGAGGAAGGCCGGGGAGCTGTTTTTT
NA,TRBJ2-1,TRBV7-8,TRBD2,CASRRAGGTYNEQFF,TGTGCCAGCAGGAGAGCGGGAGGGACCTACAATGAGCAGTTCTTC
NA,TRBJ2-7,TRBV5-8,NA,CASTRGGFGYEQYF,TGTGCCAGCACCCGAGGGGGTTTTGGCTACGAGCAGTACTTC
NA,TRBJ1-4,TRBV11-2,NA,CASSPRGGSTNEKLFF,TGTGCCAGCAGCCCCCGTGGAGGTTCAACTAATGAAAAACTGTTTTTT
NA,TRBJ2-1,TRBV7-9,TRBD1,CASSLGQGLDEQFF,TGTGCCAGCAGCTTAGGACAGGGTTTGGATGAGCAGTTCTTC
NA,TRBJ2-1,TRBV11-2,TRBD2,CASSLVGGVINEQFF,TGTGCCAGCAGCTTAGTTGGGGGGGTGATCAATGAGCAGTTCTTC
large,TRBJ2-1,TRBV2,TRBD2,CASSDPSGTVNEQFF,TGTGCCAGCAGTGATCCTAGCGGGACAGTGAATGAGCAGTTCTTC
once,TRBJ1-2,TRBV30,TRBD1,CAWSVSDRGSGYTF,TGTGCCTGGAGTGTCTCGGACAGGGGATCTGGCTACACCTTC
NA,TRBJ1-5,TRBV21-1,NA,CASSSGDRVGNQPQHF,TGTGCCAGCAGCAGCGGGGACAGGGTGGGCAATCAGCCCCAGCATTTT
NA,TRBJ1-2,TRBV2,TRBD1,CASSDGRGYGYTF,TGTGCCAGCAGTGACGGCAGGGGGTATGGCTACACCTTC
NA,TRBJ1-3,TRBV19,NA,CASSILSGNTIYF,TGTGCCAGTAGTATCTTATCTGGAAACACCATATATTTT
NA,TRBJ1-3,TRBV6-6,NA,CASSPGLSSGNTIYF,TGTGCCAGCAGTCCCGGACTGAGCTCTGGAAACACCATATATTTT
NA,TRBJ1-5,TRBV19,TRBD1,CASTRDRNQPQHF,TGTGCCAGTACCCGGGACAGAAATCAGCCCCAGCATTTT
NA,TRBJ1-2,TRBV4-3,TRBD1,CASSQGWTGANYGYTF,TGCGCCAGCAGCCAAGGGTGGACAGGGGCCAACTATGGCTACACCTTC
NA,TRBJ1-2,TRBV25-1,NA,CASSESKRANYGYTF,TGTGCCAGCAGTGAAAGTAAGAGAGCTAACTATGGCTACACCTTC
NA,TRBJ2-7,TRBV25-1,TRBD2,CASSGTSGLYEQYF,TGTGCCAGCAGTGGGACTAGCGGGCTTTACGAGCAGTACTTC
NA,TRBJ1-2,TRBV7-2,TRBD1,CASSSPATGTSGGYTF,TGTGCCAGCAGCTCTCCCGCGACAGGGACCTCCGGCGGCTACACCTTC
NA,TRBJ1-5,TRBV27,NA,CASSEGVEGAQPQHF,TGTGCCAGCAGCGAGGGGGTAGAGGGTGCTCAGCCCCAGCATTTT
NA,TRBJ2-1,TRBV4-1,NA,CASSQGHIGQGSYNEQFF,TGCGCCAGCAGCCAAGGGCATATTGGGCAGGGATCGTACAATGAGCAGTTCTTC
NA,TRBJ2-5,TRBV4-3,NA,CASSQFAGGETQYF,TGCGCCAGCAGCCAATTTGCGGGCGGGGAGACCCAGTACTTC
NA,TRBJ2-3,TRBV10-3,NA,CAISVSRERESSTDTQYF,TGTGCCATCAGTGTCTCCCGGGAACGGGAGTCTAGCACAGATACGCAGTATTTT
NA,TRBJ2-7,TRBV5-1,TRBD2,CASSFAGGPYEQYF,TGCGCCAGCAGCTTCGCGGGAGGGCCCTACGAGCAGTACTTC
NA,TRBJ2-1,TRBV6-5,NA,CASSSTGSYNEQFF,TGTGCCAGCAGTTCAACAGGGTCCTACAATGAGCAGTTCTTC
NA,TRBJ2-7,TRBV2,TRBD1,CASSELGQASEQYF,TGTGCCAGCAGTGAATTAGGACAGGCCAGCGAGCAGTACTTC
NA,TRBJ1-3,TRBV19,NA,CASSRRNSHSGNTIYF,TGTGCCAGTAGCAGACGGAACAGCCACTCTGGAAACACCATATATTTT
NA,TRBJ1-2,TRBV18,TRBD1,CASSPGQGSTYGYTF,TGTGCCAGCTCACCGGGACAGGGTTCGACCTATGGCTACACCTTC
NA,TRBJ1-6,TRBV12-3/TRBV12-4,NA,CASRVIAPSPLHF,TGTGCCAGCAGGGTTATAGCACCCTCACCCCTCCACTTT
NA,TRBJ1-1,TRBV11-3,TRBD1,CASSLGGGANTEAFF,TGTGCCAGCAGCTTAGGAGGGGGCGCGAACACTGAAGCTTTCTTT
few,TRBJ2-7,TRBV19,NA,CASSTGPKSEQYF,TGTGCCAGTAGTACGGGTCCCAAAAGCGAGCAGTACTTC
NA,TRBJ1-4,TRBV25-1,TRBD1,CASTIGGREKLFF,TGTGCCAGCACTATAGGGGGCCGTGAAAAACTGTTTTTT
NA,TRBJ1-5,TRBV27,NA,CASSGLGTGDQPQHF,TGTGCCAGCAGTGGTCTCGGGACGGGGGATCAGCCCCAGCATTTT
NA,TRBJ2-7,TRBV6-2/TRBV6-3,NA,CASSRGTDSYEQYF,TGTGCCAGCAGTCGCGGGACTGATTCCTACGAGCAGTACTTC
few,TRBJ2-2,TRBV7-9,TRBD2,CASSEGGAVYGELFF,TGTGCCAGCAGCGAGGGAGGGGCCGTCTACGGGGAGCTGTTTTTT
NA,TRBJ1-1,TRBV10-2,NA,CASSDPPAGNTEAFF,TGCGCCAGCAGCGACCCCCCGGCAGGCAACACTGAAGCTTTCTTT